What follows is one TCR beta chain and its context. This clonotype has more than one count but fewer than ten. Its recognized antigen is unknown. It has no much larger one-base neighbor in the sample; base qualities were not kept. Library prep was done by 5' RACE. Sequencing instrument: Illumina HiSeq 2500. A second PCR of roughly 6 to 12 cycles was run with a J-beta primer mix and a sample-barcoded 5' primer. A unique molecular identifier was introduced onto each TCR beta cDNA molecule by a template-switch 5' adaptor carrying 12 random nucleotides. Each sample yielded at least 3 million CDR3-containing paired-end reads. First-strand cDNA was synthesized from all RNA with the Mint cDNA synthesis kit, primed by a TRBC-specific oligonucleotide. All cDNA was treated with uracil-DNA glycosylase and then went through a first 18-cycle PCR with the universal primers M1SS and BC2_uni_R. For the original study's pipeline: Normalization of each sample was performed by random selection of 1 million high-quality reads, each carrying a distinct molecular identifier. Instead of being binned into consensus sequences, reads with shared molecular identifiers were discarded. MiTCR, with a Q25 quality threshold and the strictest error-elimination algorithm, was used for CDR3 identification, clonotype clustering and error correction. A nonparametric unseen species model with Euler transformation was used to estimate lower-bound total TCR beta diversity. TCRdb reanalyzed the raw reads on its own, using fastp at Q25 for trimming and MiXCR for clone calling, and kept in-frame beta chains. One record per CDR3 amino acid sequence lists the most common genes and DNA. The authors' filters were not applied to this entry. This sample lists about 680,000 distinct CDR3 sequences; about half were detected once. About 32% of the sample comes from the top ten.

This sample is part of a study of blood T cells in healthy people across ages (dated by TCRdb to between 2015 and 2017). For the wider study: In model experiments, template switching captured about one uniquely barcoded TCR beta cDNA molecule for every two T cells. The study measured age-related changes in TCR beta repertoire diversity using deep sequencing normalized with unique cDNA molecular identifiers. Donors were grouped into four age groups: young (average approximately 15 years), middle-aged (39), aged (around 62) and long-lived (approximately 82). To avoid experimental bias, donors of different ages were spread randomly across the sequencing lanes. Using the same blood draw, the study looked at two additional independent replicas of 1 million unique cDNA reads for two donors, one aged 18 to 29 and the other aged 80 or older.

V is pared back by 3 bases and J by 4 bases, with 7 bases lying between the germline termini. From its cysteine to its phenylalanine, the CDR3 spans 12 amino acids. The retained sequence is limited to the CDR3, 36 bases, with the frame set at the first base. The CDR1 and CDR2 encoded by the germline V gene (reference sequence) are DFQATT and SNEGSKA. The full study reports these points: Estimates of total diversity from one million sequenced T cells were regarded as lower bounds and underestimates. Observed TCR beta diversity per million T cells fell roughly linearly with age, and a significant reduction was already apparent by age roughly 41. Since profiling was done on bulk unsorted PBMCs, naive and antigen-experienced compartments could not be conclusively compared. The CMV infection status of donors was not known, potentially confounding age-related changes in expanded clonotypes. The long-lived group showed more naive CD4+ T cells, fewer expanded clones and increased TCR diversity than the aged group, suggesting age selection. The percentage of naive T cells measured by flow cytometry correlated strongly with observed TCR beta diversity.

Systemically healthy Caucasian individuals from Russia, around 38 in total and aged about 6 to 95 years, were included as donors. Approximately 9.3 milliliters of peripheral blood were collected from each donor into EDTA-treated Vacutainer tubes. Ficoll-Paque density-gradient centrifugation was used to isolate PBMCs, with at least 6 million per sample. Total RNA was extracted from PBMCs with Trizol reagent, with at least 5 micrograms obtained per sample. Naive CD45RAhigh/CD27high T cell percentages were measured by flow cytometry on a PBMC aliquot from every donor. What was sequenced was blood. The receptor's source is an older woman in good health. The chain employs TRBV20-1 and TRBJ2-1, with no confident D gene call. The DNA sequence reads TGCAGTGCTAGTGGCGCATACAATGAGCAGTTCTTC. Its translation reads: CSASGAYNEQFF.